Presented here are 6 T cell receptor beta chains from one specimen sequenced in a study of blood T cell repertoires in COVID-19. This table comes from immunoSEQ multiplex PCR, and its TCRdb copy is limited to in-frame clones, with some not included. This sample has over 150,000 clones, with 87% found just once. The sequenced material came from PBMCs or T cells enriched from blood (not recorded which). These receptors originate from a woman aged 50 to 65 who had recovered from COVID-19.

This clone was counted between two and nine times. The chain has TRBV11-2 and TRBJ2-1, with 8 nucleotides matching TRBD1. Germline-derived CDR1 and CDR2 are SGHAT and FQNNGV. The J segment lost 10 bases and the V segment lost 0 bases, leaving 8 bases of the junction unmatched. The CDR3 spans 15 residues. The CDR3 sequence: CASSLEVRGHSEQFF. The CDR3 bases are TGTGCCAGCAGCTTAGAGGTCAGGGGGCATAGCGAGCAGTTCTTC.

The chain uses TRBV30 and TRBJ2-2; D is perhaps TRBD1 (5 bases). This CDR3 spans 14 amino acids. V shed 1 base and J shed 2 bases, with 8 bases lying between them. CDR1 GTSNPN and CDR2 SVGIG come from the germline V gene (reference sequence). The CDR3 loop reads CAWSDRINTGELFF. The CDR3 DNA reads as TGTGCCTGGAGTGACAGGATAAACACCGGGGAGCTGTTTTTT.

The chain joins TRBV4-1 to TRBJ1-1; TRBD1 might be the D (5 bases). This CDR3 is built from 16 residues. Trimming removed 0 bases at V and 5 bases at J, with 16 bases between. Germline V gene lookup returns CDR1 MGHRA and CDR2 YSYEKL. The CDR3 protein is CASSQDAFDSRTEAFF. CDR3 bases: TGCGCCAGCAGCCAAGATGCCTTCGACAGTAGGACTGAAGCTTTCTTT.

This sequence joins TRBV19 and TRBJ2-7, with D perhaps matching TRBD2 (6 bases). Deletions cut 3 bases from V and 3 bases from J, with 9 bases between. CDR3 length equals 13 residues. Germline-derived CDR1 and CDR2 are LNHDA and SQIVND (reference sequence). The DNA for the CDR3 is TGTGCCAGTAGTATCCGCGGGGACTACGAGCAGTACTTC. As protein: CASSIRGDYEQYF. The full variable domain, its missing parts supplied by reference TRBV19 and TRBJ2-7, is DGGITQSPKYLFRKEGQNVTLSCEQNLNHDAMYWYRQDPGQGLRLIYYSQIVNDFQKGDIAEGYSVSREKKESFPLTVTSAQKNPTAFYLCASSIRGDYEQYFGPGTRLTVT.

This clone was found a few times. This CDR3 is CASSPRNTEAFF. CDR3 coding DNA: TGTGCCAGCAGTCCCAGGAACACTGAAGCTTTCTTT. The genes are TRBV6-2 or TRBV6-3 and TRBJ1-1; D remains ambiguous. From germline, CDR1 is MNHEY and CDR2 SVGEGT. V lost 5 bases, J lost 1 base, and 5 bases lay in between. The CDR3 runs 12 residues.

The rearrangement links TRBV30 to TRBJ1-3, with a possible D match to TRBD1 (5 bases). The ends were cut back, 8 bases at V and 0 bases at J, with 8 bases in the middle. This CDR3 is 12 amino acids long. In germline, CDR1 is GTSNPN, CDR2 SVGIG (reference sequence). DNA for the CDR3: TGTGCCGTCAGGGACTCTGGAAACACCATATATTTT. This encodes CAVRDSGNTIYF.